These 20 T cell receptor beta chains came from one sample sequenced in a study of T cell responses to AZD1222 COVID-19 vaccine. The assay was immunoSEQ multiplex PCR, and TCRdb's table has in-frame clones only and misses some. The sample contains about 75,000 clones, around 88% of which appear only once. The sequencing used peripheral blood, collected 28 days after the second dose of the MenACWY control vaccine. These receptors all come from an adult who received the MenACWY meningococcal vaccine as a control.

The rearrangement links TRBV5-6 to TRBJ1-5, with D possibly TRBD1 on 5 matching bases. The V end was cut by 6 bases, the J end by 0 bases, with 13 bases between. This CDR3 has 15 residues. Germline CDR1 reads SGHDT; CDR2 reads YYEEEE. The CDR3 region is CASTQQVPSNQPQHF. The CDR3 nucleotides are TGTGCCAGCACCCAACAGGTTCCTAGCAATCAGCCCCAGCATTTT.

The chain couples TRBV5-8 to TRBJ1-2; D is unresolved. The ends were cut back, 0 bases at V and 5 bases at J, with 11 bases in the middle. Germline CDR1 is SGHTS and CDR2 is YDEGEE. The CDR3 spans 14 residues. The CDR3 protein is CASSLDSGIYGYTF. DNA for the CDR3: TGTGCCAGCAGCTTGGATTCCGGGATTTATGGCTACACCTTC.

This clone has only one observation. This chain uses TRBV3-1 (or the pseudogene TRBV3-2) with TRBJ2-7; D is perhaps TRBD2 (5 bases). This CDR3 is 15 amino acids long. Trimming took 1 base from V and 0 from J, leaving 10 bases between them. CDR1 and CDR2 from the germline V gene are LGHDT and YNNKEL (reference sequence). For the CDR3, the DNA is TGTGCCAGCAGCCAAGGGAGGTCCGTCTCCTACGAGCAGTACTTC. Encoded protein: CASSQGRSVSYEQYF.

The V gene is TRBV25-1, the J gene TRBJ1-3; no clear D. Germline assignment: CDR1 MGHDK and CDR2 SYGVNS. This CDR3 has 17 amino acids. The V end lost 4 bases, the J end lost 2 bases, and 18 bases lay between the germline ends. The CDR3 sequence is CASSGSGPWRPGNTIYF. The CDR3 region has the DNA TGTGCCAGCAGTGGCAGCGGGCCTTGGCGGCCTGGAAACACCATATATTTT.

This sequence joins TRBV28 and TRBJ1-5, with TRBD1 matching 12 bases. The germline CDR1 and CDR2 sequences are MDHEN and SYDVKM. The length of the CDR3 is 15 residues. V shed 10 bases and J 0 bases; nucleotides not matched to a gene: 4. For the CDR3, the DNA is TGTGCCACAGGGACAGGGGGCAATAGCAATCAGCCCCAGCATTTT. It encodes CATGTGGNSNQPQHF.

This clone was recorded once. V and J are TRBV5-6 and TRBJ2-7, with D perhaps assigned TRBD1 or TRBD2 (5 bases each). The germline gives CDR1 SGHDT, CDR2 YYEEEE. The CDR3 has 14 residues. Trimming left V 2 bases short and J 6 bases short, with 15 bases between. This CDR3 reads CASSFGAPSLEQYF. DNA of the CDR3: TGTGCCAGCAGCTTCGGGGCCCCCAGTCTCGAGCAGTACTTC.

This clone was seen a single time. The chain has TRBV29-1 and TRBJ1-1, with 8 bases fitting TRBD1. The CDR3 has 14 amino acids. Germline V gene data show CDR1 as SQVTM and CDR2 as ANQGSEA. J lost 6 bases, V lost 5 bases, and 11 bases had no gene match. The CDR3 region is CSVLRTGGDAEAFF. The CDR3, as DNA: TGCAGCGTTCTACGCACAGGGGGAGACGCTGAAGCTTTCTTT.

The chain joins TRBV3-1 (or the pseudogene TRBV3-2) to TRBJ2-3; D unclear. Per germline, CDR1 LGHDT and CDR2 YNNKEL (reference sequence). The CDR3 is 14 residues long. The V end lost 1 base, the J end lost 1 base, and 6 bases lay between the germline ends. The CDR3 nucleotides read TGTGCCAGCAGCCAAGCGACTGGCACAGATACGCAGTATTTT. This translates into CASSQATGTDTQYF.

The chain couples TRBV7-9 to TRBJ1-2; 7 bases align to TRBD1. J gave up 7 bases and V 1 base, and 3 bases lay outside the gene matches. The CDR3 is 13 residues long. The germline V gene encodes CDR1 SEHNR and CDR2 FQNEAQ (reference sequence). CDR3 sequence: CASSLEQGLGYTF. CDR3 sequence (DNA): TGTGCCAGCAGCTTAGAACAGGGGCTTGGCTACACCTTC.

The count of this clone is one. This CDR3 is CAISTGQGYEQYF. The CDR3 bases are TGTGCCATCAGTACGGGACAGGGCTACGAGCAGTACTTC. V usage is TRBV10-3 and J usage is TRBJ2-7, with 9 bases matching TRBD1. The CDR3 extends over 13 amino acids. The V gene's germline CDR1 is ENHRY and CDR2 SYGVKD. Trimming at V came to 5 bases and at J to 3 bases, leaving 2 bases not matched to a gene.

The chain recombines TRBV6-6 with TRBJ2-2, with D maybe TRBD1 (6 bases). The CDR3 loop spans 16 amino acids. V lost 0 bases, J lost 5 bases, and 13 bases lay in between. The germline CDR1 and CDR2 sequences are MNHNY and SVGAGI (reference sequence). The CDR3: CASSYSGRGRTGELFF. The CDR3, as DNA: TGTGCCAGCAGTTACTCCGGCAGGGGAAGGACCGGGGAGCTGTTTTTT.

The chain recombines TRBV21-1 with TRBJ2-7; TRBD1 is the table's D call, not checked against the DNA. TRBV21-1 counts as a pseudogene. This CDR3 has 15 residues. The CDR3 is CASSTRDRLNYEQYF. The CDR3 DNA is TGTGCCAGCAGCACCCGGGACAGACTAAATTACGAGCAGTACTTC.

This chain uses TRBV12-3 or TRBV12-4 with TRBJ1-1; a weak D match, TRBD1 (5 bases). The CDR3 runs to 13 residues. V was trimmed by 5 bases and J by 5 bases, leaving 12 bases between them. The CDR3 region has the DNA TGTGCCAGCAGTCCTACCCAGGGAACTGAAGCTTTCTTT. This translates into CASSPTQGTEAFF.

The rearrangement joins TRBV18 to TRBJ2-3; D possibly corresponds to TRBD2 (6 bases). The CDR3 contains 15 residues. The V and J ends lost 4 bases and 4 bases respectively, with 15 bases between them. The germline V gene has CDR1 KGHSH and CDR2 LQKENI. The CDR3 DNA reads as TGTGCCAGCTCACGCCGGGAAAGGGAGGCAGATACGCAGTATTTT. Translating gives CASSRREREADTQYF.

This rearrangement joins TRBV2 to TRBJ1-2; 7 bases map to TRBD1. Germline CDR1 is SNHLY and CDR2 is FYNNEI. This CDR3 contains 13 residues. The V gene end was trimmed by 7 bases and the J gene end by 4 bases; junction bases not matched to a gene: 6. In nucleotides, the CDR3 is TGTGCCAGCATGGTTCAGGGGGGCTATGGCTACACCTTC. This translates into CASMVQGGYGYTF.

The V gene is TRBV5-6, the J gene TRBJ1-4, with 7 bases lining up with TRBD1. The germline V gene has CDR1 SGHDT and CDR2 YYEEEE. The CDR3 loop spans 15 amino acids. J gave up 4 bases and V 3 bases, and 6 bases lay outside the gene matches. The CDR3 coding sequence is TGTGCCAGCAGCTCCTACAGGGGATTTAATGAAAAACTGTTTTTT. Translating it yields CASSSYRGFNEKLFF.

V usage is TRBV5-6 and J usage is TRBJ2-3; 7 nucleotides align to TRBD2. The germline CDR1 and CDR2 sequences are SGHDT and YYEEEE. This CDR3 region has 17 residues. V lost 1 base, J lost 0 bases, and 8 bases stayed unmatched. The CDR3 DNA sequence: TGTGCCAGCAGCTTGCTACCAGCGGGGCTCAGCACAGATACGCAGTATTTT. It is translated as CASSLLPAGLSTDTQYF.

CDR3 sequence reads: CASSQGEAGLGRETQYF. CDR3 coding DNA: TGTGCCAGCAGCCAAGGGGAAGCCGGACTAGGTCGGGAGACCCAGTACTTC. V gene TRBV4-2 combines with J gene TRBJ2-5; 7 bases are shared with TRBD2. Germline V gene lookup returns CDR1 LGHNA and CDR2 YNFKEQ. With 1 base clipped from V and 5 bases from J, the junction kept 13 bases outside the gene matches. This CDR3 is 17 amino acids long.

This rearrangement joins TRBV2 to TRBJ1-2; TRBD1 is a possible D gene (5 bases). Germline values: CDR1 SNHLY, CDR2 FYNNEI. V lost 4 bases and J 4 bases, leaving 7 bases between the germline ends. The CDR3 covers 12 residues. In DNA, the CDR3 is TGTGCCAGCAGTGGAGGGGTCTATGGCTACACCTTC. Translated, it gives CASSGGVYGYTF.

V and J are TRBV4-2 and TRBJ1-1; weak D call: TRBD1 (6 bases). Germline-derived CDR1 and CDR2 are LGHNA and YNFKEQ. This CDR3 has 16 residues. The V and J ends lost 3 bases and 1 base respectively, with 15 bases between them. CDR3 DNA: TGTGCCAGCAGCCACGCACAGGGAGAGGGGAACACTGAAGCTTTCTTT. Its protein product is CASSHAQGEGNTEAFF.